Described below is a single T cell receptor beta chain sequence and its context. The same CDR3 also results from other DNA sequences found in this sample. This sample is drawn from a study of shared clonotypes between healthy human individuals. Study at large: The plates for each donor numbered three CD4 naive, three CD4 memory, two CD8 naive and one CD8 memory.

Researchers partitioned CD4+ cells into CD45RA+ naive and CD45RA-negative memory subsets. Method: immunoSEQ multiplex PCR; TCRdb's copy keeps in-frame clones and lacks some. The repertoire consists of 850,000 to 1,200,000 clones, with about 74% occurring once and the leading ten covering about 1.5%. The sequenced material came from memory CD4+ T cells sorted from blood. Subset in this sample: CD45RA-negative fraction. This TCR derives from a man in his late teens or twenties in good health.

The CDR3 DNA reads TGTGCCAGCAGTCTCTACGAGCAGTACTTC. Protein: CASSLYEQYF. This chain links TRBV28 with TRBJ2-7; D not resolved. The CDR3 spans 10 residues. Per germline, CDR1 MDHEN and CDR2 SYDVKM. The ends were cut back, 5 bases at V and 3 bases at J, with 2 bases in the middle.